The text below deals with one TCR beta chain. These data originate in a study of blood T cell repertoires in COVID-19. The CDR3 consists of 14 residues. V lost 6 bases, J lost 6 bases, and 10 bases stayed unmatched. Germline V gene lookup returns CDR1 MGHDK and CDR2 SYGVNS. In the study's own analysis: Reference gene primer amplification in the assay estimated nucleated cell counts. The protocol was immunoSEQ multiplex PCR, while the TCRdb copy is restricted to in-frame clones and leaves out a portion. That table supplies the V and J calls and clone size; D and trimming were determined from the DNA. The data show roughly 120,000 clones, about 87% seen once.

The TCR comes from a woman in her forties or fifties with acute or convalescent COVID-19. The V call is TRBV25-1, the J call TRBJ1-1; 7 bases are shared with TRBD1. Sequencing used peripheral blood. The CDR3 DNA reads as TGTGCCAGCAGCGGCATCCAGGGGGGCCCTGAAGCTTTCTTT. Translating it yields CASSGIQGGPEAFF.